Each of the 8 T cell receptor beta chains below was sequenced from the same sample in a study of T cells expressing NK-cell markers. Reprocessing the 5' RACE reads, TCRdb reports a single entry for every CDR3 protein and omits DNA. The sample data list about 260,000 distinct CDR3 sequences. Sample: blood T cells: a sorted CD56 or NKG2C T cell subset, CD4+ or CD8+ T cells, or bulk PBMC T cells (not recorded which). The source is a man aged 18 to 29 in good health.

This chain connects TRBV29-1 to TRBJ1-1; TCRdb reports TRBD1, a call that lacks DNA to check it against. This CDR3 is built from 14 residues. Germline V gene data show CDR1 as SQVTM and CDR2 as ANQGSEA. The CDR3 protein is CSAWGAGMNTEAFF.

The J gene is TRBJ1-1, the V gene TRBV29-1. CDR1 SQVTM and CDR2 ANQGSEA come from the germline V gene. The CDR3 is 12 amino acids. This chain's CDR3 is CSVGPARTEAFF.

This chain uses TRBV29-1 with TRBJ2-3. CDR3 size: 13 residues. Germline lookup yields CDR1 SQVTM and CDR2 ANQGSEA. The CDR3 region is CSVRSGGTDTQYF.

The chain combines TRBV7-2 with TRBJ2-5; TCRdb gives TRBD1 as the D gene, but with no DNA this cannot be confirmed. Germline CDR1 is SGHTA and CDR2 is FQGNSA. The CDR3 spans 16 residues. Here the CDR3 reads CASSLGRGGAEETQYF.

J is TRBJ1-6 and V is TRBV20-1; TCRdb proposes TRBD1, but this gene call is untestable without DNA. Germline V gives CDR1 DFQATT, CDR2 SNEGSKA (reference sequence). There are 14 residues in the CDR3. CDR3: CSARDDSQNSPLHF.

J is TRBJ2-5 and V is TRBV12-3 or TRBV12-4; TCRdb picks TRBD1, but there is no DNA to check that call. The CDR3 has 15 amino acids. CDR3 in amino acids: CASSPTGTLQETQYF.

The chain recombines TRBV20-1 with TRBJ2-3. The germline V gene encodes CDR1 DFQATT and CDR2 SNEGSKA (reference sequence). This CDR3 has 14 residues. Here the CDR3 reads CSATRTTSTDTQYF.

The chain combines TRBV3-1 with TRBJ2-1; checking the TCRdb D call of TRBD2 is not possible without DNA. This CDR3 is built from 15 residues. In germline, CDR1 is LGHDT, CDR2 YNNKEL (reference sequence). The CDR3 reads CASSQEILAGDEQFF.